These 32 T cell receptor beta chains originate from one sample sequenced in a study of shared clonotypes between healthy human individuals. Sequencing was performed with immunoSEQ multiplex PCR; in TCRdb, only in-frame clones are kept and a portion is missing. There are about 100,000 clones in the sample; 67% occur only once, and around 26% lies in the top ten. The sequenced sample was memory CD8+ T cells sorted from blood. As to subset: CD45RO+ cells pooled with CCR7-negative TemRA cells. These receptors originate from a woman aged 30 to 39 in good health.

This clone is a singleton in its sample. The chain joins TRBV4-2 to TRBJ2-3; TRBD1 aligns across 10 bases. CDR1 LGHNA and CDR2 YNFKEQ come from the germline V gene. The CDR3 extends over 17 amino acids. The V segment lost 3 bases and the J segment 6 bases; nucleotides outside the gene matches: 12. DNA of the CDR3: TGTGCCAGCAGCCACCCACAGGGACAGGACAGGGGGGATACGCAGTATTTT. Its translation: CASSHPQGQDRGDTQYF.

The rearrangement uses TRBV6-4 and TRBJ2-2, with 14 bases fitting TRBD2. Germline V lookup: CDR1 MRHNA, CDR2 SNTAGT. The length of the CDR3 is 18 residues. After removal of 5 bases from V and 1 base from J, the junction contained 6 bases not matched to a gene. The CDR3 spells CASSRLAGGDLNTGELFF. The CDR3 nucleotides are TGTGCCAGCAGTAGACTAGCGGGAGGGGACCTGAACACCGGGGAGCTGTTTTTT.

The V gene is TRBV25-1, the J gene TRBJ2-3; tentatively, D is TRBD2 (6 bases). Germline CDR1 is MGHDK and CDR2 is SYGVNS. The CDR3 runs 15 residues. Deletions cut 3 bases from V and 2 bases from J, with 12 bases between. The DNA of the CDR3 is TGTGCCAGCAGTGACAATCGGGGGAACACAGATACGCAGTATTTT. It codes for CASSDNRGNTDTQYF.

This chain links TRBV27 with TRBJ2-7; a weak D match, TRBD2 (6 bases). Between the trimmed V and J ends, which lost 3 bases and 3 bases, there was a span of 15 bases. CDR3 length equals 15 residues. CDR1 is MNHEY and CDR2 is SMNVEV in the germline V gene (reference sequence). This CDR3 reads CASSFLRGSNYEQYF. CDR3 bases: TGTGCCAGCAGTTTCCTCCGGGGGTCCAACTACGAGCAGTACTTC.

This clone occurred a few times. The chain has TRBV27 and TRBJ1-5; unclear D gene. CDR1 MNHEY and CDR2 SMNVEV come from the germline V gene (reference sequence). Trimming shortened V by 4 bases and J by 1 base, and 14 bases separated the two germline ends. This CDR3 contains 16 residues. In nucleotides, the CDR3 is TGTGCCAGCAGTTCGGGCCCTTCCTGGAGCAATCAGCCCCAGCATTTT. Its protein is CASSSGPSWSNQPQHF.

CDR3 sequence reads: CASSDREGTTDTQYF. Written as DNA, the CDR3 is TGTGCCAGCAGTGATAGGGAGGGGACCACAGATACGCAGTATTTT. The rearrangement joins TRBV25-1 to TRBJ2-3; TRBD2 aligns across 7 bases. This CDR3 contains 15 residues. V lost 3 bases, J lost 2 bases, and 5 bases stayed unmatched. Germline V gives CDR1 MGHDK, CDR2 SYGVNS.

V gene TRBV5-4 combines with J gene TRBJ1-3; D remains unclear. Trimming left V 0 bases short and J 2 bases short, with 9 bases between. The V gene's germline CDR1 is SGHNT and CDR2 YYREEE (reference sequence). This CDR3 contains 15 residues. CDR3 residues: CASSLVPDAGNTIYF. The CDR3 DNA follows: TGTGCCAGCAGCTTGGTCCCAGACGCTGGAAACACCATATATTTT.

This chain links TRBV28 with TRBJ2-7, with TRBD1 matching 8 bases. The CDR3 is made up of 14 amino acids. The V segment lost 3 bases and the J segment 5 bases; nucleotides outside the gene matches: 6. Per the germline V gene, CDR1 is MDHEN and CDR2 is SYDVKM. The CDR3 spells CASSFQGAVHEQYF. The CDR3 DNA reads as TGTGCCAGCAGTTTTCAGGGGGCCGTCCACGAGCAGTACTTC.

J is TRBJ2-7 and V is TRBV7-8; 7 bases fit TRBD2. Trimming at V came to 7 bases and at J to 0 bases, leaving 9 bases not matched to a gene. CDR3 length equals 15 residues. CDR1 and CDR2 from the germline V gene are SGHVS and FQNEAQ. The CDR3 loop is CASTRLARSSYEQYF. CDR3 sequence (DNA): TGTGCCAGCACACGACTAGCCCGGAGCTCCTACGAGCAGTACTTC.

This sequence joins TRBV4-1 and TRBJ2-7; no clear D. This CDR3 is built from 14 residues. V was trimmed by 1 base and J by 0 bases, leaving 7 bases between them. CDR1 MGHRA and CDR2 YSYEKL come from the germline V gene. CDR3 in DNA: TGCGCCAGCAGCCAAGCCGAGAGCTCCTACGAGCAGTACTTC. It encodes CASSQAESSYEQYF.

The chain uses TRBV10-1 and TRBJ2-3; 7 positions match TRBD1. The V segment lost 2 bases and the J segment 2 bases; nucleotides outside the gene matches: 4. CDR3 length: 15 residues. Germline CDR1 is WNHNN and CDR2 is SYGVQD (reference sequence). The CDR3 bases are TGCGCCAGCAGTGAGGGGACAGCCGACACAGATACGCAGTATTTT. Encoded protein: CASSEGTADTDTQYF.

The rearrangement joins TRBV7-9 to TRBJ2-7; either TRBD1 or TRBD2 may supply D (5 bases each). This CDR3 has 15 residues. With 1 base removed from V and 3 bases from J, the gap between germline ends came to 13 bases. Germline CDR1 SEHNR, CDR2 FQNEAQ (reference sequence). CDR3 sequence reads: CASSLEGRPLYEQYF. The CDR3, as DNA: TGTGCCAGCAGCTTAGAGGGACGCCCCCTCTACGAGCAGTACTTC.

This rearrangement joins TRBV7-9 to TRBJ2-5; D is perhaps TRBD1 (5 bases). The CDR3 loop spans 15 amino acids. Trimming cost V 5 bases and J 3 bases, with 16 bases left between them. Germline CDR1 reads SEHNR; CDR2 reads FQNEAQ (reference sequence). CDR3 sequence: CASSPTANFKETQYF. The CDR3 DNA reads as TGTGCCAGCAGCCCGACAGCAAACTTTAAAGAGACCCAGTACTTC.

This chain links TRBV18 with TRBJ2-2, with D perhaps TRBD1 (6 bases). Trimming stripped 3 bases from V and 1 base from J, with 9 bases between. The germline CDR1 and CDR2 sequences are KGHSH and LQKENI. The CDR3 loop spans 15 amino acids. The CDR3 loop is CASSPTGQNTGELFF. The CDR3 nucleotides are TGTGCCAGCTCACCGACAGGACAGAACACCGGGGAGCTGTTTTTT. The entire variable domain, with the rest obtained from reference TRBV18 and TRBJ2-2, is as follows: NAGVMQNPRHLVRRRGQEARLRCSPMKGHSHVYWYRQLPEEGLKFMVYLQKENIIDESGMPKERFSAEFPKEGPSILRIQQVVRGDSAAYFCASSPTGQNTGELFFGEGSRLTVL.

V and J are TRBV4-1 and TRBJ2-2; D perhaps matches TRBD1 (6 bases). Germline V gene data show CDR1 as MGHRA and CDR2 as YSYEKL. V was trimmed by 1 base and J by 4 bases, leaving 10 bases between them. The CDR3 is made up of 15 amino acids. The CDR3 spells CASSQAQGTTGELFF. For the CDR3, the DNA is TGCGCCAGCAGCCAAGCACAGGGTACCACCGGGGAGCTGTTTTTT.

A few counts support this clone. The chain couples TRBV5-4 to TRBJ2-3; TRBD2 matches 12 bases. The CDR3 totals 15 residues. V was pared by 2 bases and J by 5 bases, with 3 bases of the junction left unmatched. Germline CDR1 and CDR2: SGHNT and YYREEE (reference sequence). CDR3 sequence (DNA): TGTGCCAGCAGCTTACGACTAGCGGGAGAAGATACGCAGTATTTT. Amino acids: CASSLRLAGEDTQYF. Full variable domain (rest looked up from reference TRBV5-4 and TRBJ2-3): ETGVTQSPTHLIKTRGQQVTLRCSSQSGHNTVSWYQQALGQGPQFIFQYYREEENGRGNFPPRFSGLQFPNYSSELNVNALELDDSALYLCASSLRLAGEDTQYFGPGTRLTVL.

The V call is TRBV25-1, the J call TRBJ1-6; TRBD1 agrees at 8 bases. This CDR3 spans 18 amino acids. With V trimmed by 4 bases and J by 4 bases, 12 bases remained unmatched. Per the germline V gene, CDR1 is MGHDK and CDR2 is SYGVNS. CDR3 nucleotide sequence: TGTGCCAGCAGTGCCATTAGACAGGGGACCCCATATAATTCACCCCTCCACTTT. This gives the protein CASSAIRQGTPYNSPLHF. The variable domain in full, with the rest retrieved from reference TRBV25-1 and TRBJ1-6, is EADIYQTPRYLVIGTGKKITLECSQTMGHDKMYWYQQDPGMELHLIHYSYGVNSTEKGDLSSESTVSRIRTEHFPLTLESARPSHTSQYLCASSAIRQGTPYNSPLHFGNGTRLTVT.

This clone was observed at least ten times. This chain connects TRBV6-4 to TRBJ1-1, with TRBD1 matching over 8 bases. The V gene end was trimmed by 4 bases and the J gene end by 1 base; junction bases not matched to a gene: 8. The CDR3 runs to 16 residues. Germline CDR1 MRHNA, CDR2 SNTAGT. DNA for the CDR3: TGTGCCAGCAGTGCCGAACCCGGGACAGGGAACACTGAAGCTTTCTTT. This gives the protein CASSAEPGTGNTEAFF.

The rearrangement links TRBV5-4 to TRBJ2-7; possible D gene TRBD1, 6 bases. Germline V CDR1 and CDR2: SGHNT, YYREEE (reference sequence). The CDR3 sequence is 15 residues long. The V and J ends lost 3 bases and 4 bases respectively, with 17 bases between them. CDR3 nucleotides: TGTGCCAGCAGCTGGGCAGGGGAAATGGATTACGAGCAGTACTTC. This sequence encodes CASSWAGEMDYEQYF.

This clone was detected many times. V is TRBV30 and J is TRBJ1-6; no definite D call. The V gene's germline CDR1 is GTSNPN and CDR2 SVGIG (reference sequence). The CDR3 runs 12 residues. Trimming took 1 base from V and 9 from J, leaving 7 bases between them. The CDR3 nucleotides are TGTGCCTGGAGTGACATTCTTTCACCCCTCCACTTT. Its translation is CAWSDILSPLHF. Looking up the rest from reference TRBV30 and TRBJ1-6 gives the full variable domain: SQTIHQWPATLVQPVGSPLSLECTVEGTSNPNLYWYRQAAGRGLQLLFYSVGIGQISSEVPQNLSASRPQDRQFILSSKKLLLSDSGFYLCAWSDILSPLHFGNGTRLTVT.

The chain joins TRBV19 to TRBJ2-7, with 7 bases matching TRBD1. Germline lookup yields CDR1 LNHDA and CDR2 SQIVND (reference sequence). Unmatched junction bases numbered 2, after V lost 5 bases and J lost 1 base. The CDR3 runs 13 residues. CDR3 loop: CASSLQGSYEQYF. As DNA, the CDR3 is TGTGCCAGTAGTCTACAGGGGTCCTACGAGCAGTACTTC.

The chain is built from TRBV13 and TRBJ2-5, with 11 bases identical to TRBD2. The J segment lost 3 bases and the V segment lost 3 bases, leaving 6 bases of the junction unmatched. There are 16 residues in the CDR3. Germline V gene data show CDR1 as PRHDT and CDR2 as FYEKMQ (reference sequence). CDR3 DNA sequence: TGTGCCAGCAGCTTTAGACTAGCGGGATATAAAGAGACCCAGTACTTC. Its translation is CASSFRLAGYKETQYF.

This clone turned up a few times. The chain combines TRBV10-2 with TRBJ1-2; TRBD1 aligns across 8 bases. The germline V gene has CDR1 WSHSY and CDR2 SAAADI. V lost 4 bases and J lost 2; bases outside the gene matches: 0. The CDR3 extends over 13 amino acids. CDR3 region: CASSGTGNYGYTF. The CDR3 nucleotides read TGCGCCAGCAGTGGGACAGGGAACTATGGCTACACCTTC.

This chain joins TRBV4-2 and TRBJ2-7; D tentatively reads TRBD1 or TRBD2 (5 bases each). This CDR3 spans 16 amino acids. V lost 1 base to trimming and J lost 5 bases, with 18 bases between them. Germline CDR1 and CDR2: LGHNA and YNFKEQ. The CDR3 region is CASSQVFEGNLDEQYF. CDR3 nucleotides: TGTGCCAGCAGCCAAGTTTTTGAGGGGAATCTCGACGAGCAGTACTTC.

The gene calls are TRBV28 and TRBJ2-5; D gene ambiguous. CDR1 MDHEN and CDR2 SYDVKM come from the germline V gene. The CDR3 is 16 residues long. V was cut by 6 bases and J by 2 bases, with 19 bases left in between. CDR3: CASSPGYGVGQETQYF. CDR3 sequence (DNA): TGTGCCAGCAGCCCCGGGTATGGGGTCGGTCAAGAGACCCAGTACTTC.

The chain employs TRBV5-1 and TRBJ1-2; TRBD1 matches 12 bases. The V gene's germline CDR1 is SGHRS and CDR2 YFSETQ. The length of the CDR3 is 15 residues. V was pared by 4 bases and J by 2 bases, with 3 bases of the junction left unmatched. CDR3 protein: CASSPGQGANYGYTF. CDR3 DNA sequence: TGCGCCAGCAGCCCGGGACAGGGGGCGAACTATGGCTACACCTTC.

The chain combines TRBV10-3 with TRBJ1-1; maybe TRBD1 (6 bases). Germline V gene data show CDR1 as ENHRY and CDR2 as SYGVKD. The germline V and J ends were trimmed by 5 bases and 0 bases, with 13 bases remaining between them. CDR3 length: 15 residues. As DNA, the CDR3 is TGTGCCATCAGTTACAGGGCACTCATGAACACTGAAGCTTTCTTT. This codes for CAISYRALMNTEAFF.

This chain uses TRBV29-1 with TRBJ1-4; D unresolved. Germline CDR1 SQVTM, CDR2 ANQGSEA. V was shortened by 4 bases and J by 4 bases, with 16 bases between the two germline ends. The CDR3 totals 15 residues. The DNA for the CDR3 is TGCAGCGTTGGATCCCCGGACGAATTTAATGAAAAACTGTTTTTT. Encoded protein: CSVGSPDEFNEKLFF.

This chain links TRBV5-8 with TRBJ2-7; D call uncertain. The germline CDR1 and CDR2 sequences are SGHTS and YDEGEE. V was trimmed by 2 bases and J by 13 bases, leaving 10 bases between them. This CDR3 contains 10 residues. The CDR3 sequence is CASSLGSDYF. The CDR3 nucleotides read TGTGCCAGCAGCTTAGGATCCGATTACTTC.

The chain employs TRBV6-5 and TRBJ2-7; TRBD2 matches 9 bases. V gave up 5 bases and J gave up 2 bases; unmatched junction bases: 7. The CDR3 is 15 amino acids. Germline V gene data show CDR1 as MNHEY and CDR2 as SVGAGI. The CDR3 bases are TGTGCCAGCAGTACGACTAGCGGAAGCCCCTACGAGCAGTACTTC. Its protein is CASSTTSGSPYEQYF.

This clone has a handful of counts. J is TRBJ2-7 and V is TRBV7-6; TRBD2 might be the D (5 bases). Trimming shortened V by 5 bases and J by 5 bases, and 10 bases separated the two germline ends. The CDR3 is made up of 12 amino acids. Germline loops: CDR1 SGHVS, CDR2 FNYEAQ. CDR3 in DNA: TGTGCCAGCAGCCAGATCGGGGACGAGCAGTACTTC. It encodes CASSQIGDEQYF.

This CDR3 is CASSFRGQGVYQPQHF. The CDR3 DNA sequence: TGTGCCAGCAGTTTCCGGGGACAGGGAGTTTATCAGCCCCAGCATTTT. The gene calls are TRBV28 and TRBJ1-5; TRBD1 agrees at 9 bases. CDR3 length equals 16 residues. CDR1 is MDHEN and CDR2 is SYDVKM in the germline V gene. V was clipped by 3 bases and J by 5 bases; unmatched bases: 8. Based on the CDR3 plus reference TRBV28 and TRBJ1-5, the full variable domain is DVKVTQSSRYLVKRTGEKVFLECVQDMDHENMFWYRQDPGLGLRLIYFSYDVKMKEKGDIPEGYSVSREKKERFSLILESASTNQTSMYLCASSFRGQGVYQPQHFGDGTRLSIL.